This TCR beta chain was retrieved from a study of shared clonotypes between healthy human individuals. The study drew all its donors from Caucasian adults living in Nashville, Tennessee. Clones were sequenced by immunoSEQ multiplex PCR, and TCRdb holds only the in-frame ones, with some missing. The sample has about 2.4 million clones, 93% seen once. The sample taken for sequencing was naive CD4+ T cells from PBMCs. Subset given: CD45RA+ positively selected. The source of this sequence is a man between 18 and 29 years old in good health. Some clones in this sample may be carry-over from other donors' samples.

This CDR3 reads CASSLAMRRDIMNTEAFF. The CDR3 DNA reads as TGTGCCAGCAGCTTAGCGATGAGGCGGGACATTATGAACACTGAAGCTTTCTTT. The V and J genes are TRBV7-6 and TRBJ1-1, with D perhaps matching TRBD1 (6 bases). V was shortened by 0 bases and J by 0 bases, with 17 bases between the two germline ends. Per the germline V gene, CDR1 is SGHVS and CDR2 is FNYEAQ. CDR3 length: 18 residues.